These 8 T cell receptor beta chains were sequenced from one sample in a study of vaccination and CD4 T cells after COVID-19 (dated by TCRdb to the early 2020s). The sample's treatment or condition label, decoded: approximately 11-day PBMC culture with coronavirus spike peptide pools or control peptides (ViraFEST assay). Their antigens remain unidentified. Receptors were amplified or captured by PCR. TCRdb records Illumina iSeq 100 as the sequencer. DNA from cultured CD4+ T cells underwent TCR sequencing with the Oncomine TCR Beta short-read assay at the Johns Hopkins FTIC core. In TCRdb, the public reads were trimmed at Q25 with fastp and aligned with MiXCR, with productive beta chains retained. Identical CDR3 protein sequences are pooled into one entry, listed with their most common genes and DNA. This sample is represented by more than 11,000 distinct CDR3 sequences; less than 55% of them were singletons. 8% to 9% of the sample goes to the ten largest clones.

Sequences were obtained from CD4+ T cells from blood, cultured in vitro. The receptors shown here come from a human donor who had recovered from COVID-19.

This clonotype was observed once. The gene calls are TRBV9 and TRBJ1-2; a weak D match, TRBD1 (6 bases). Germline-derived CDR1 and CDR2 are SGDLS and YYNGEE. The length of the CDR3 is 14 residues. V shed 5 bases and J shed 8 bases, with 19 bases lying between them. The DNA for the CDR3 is TGTGCCAGCAGACATCAGGGGAGGCGGGAGGGCTACACCTTC. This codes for CASRHQGRREGYTF.

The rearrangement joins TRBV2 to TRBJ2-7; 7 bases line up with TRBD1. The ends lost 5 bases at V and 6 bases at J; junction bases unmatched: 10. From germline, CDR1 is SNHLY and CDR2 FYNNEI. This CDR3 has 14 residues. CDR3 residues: CASSSDRASPEQYF. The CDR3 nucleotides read TGTGCCAGCAGTTCAGACAGGGCGTCTCCCGAGCAGTACTTC.

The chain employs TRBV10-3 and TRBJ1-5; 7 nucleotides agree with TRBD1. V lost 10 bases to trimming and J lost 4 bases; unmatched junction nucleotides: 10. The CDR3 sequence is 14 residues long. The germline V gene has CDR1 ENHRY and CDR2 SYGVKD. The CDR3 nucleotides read TGTGCCACCGCCGCTGGGACAGAAAATCAGCCCCAGCATTTT. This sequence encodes CATAAGTENQPQHF.

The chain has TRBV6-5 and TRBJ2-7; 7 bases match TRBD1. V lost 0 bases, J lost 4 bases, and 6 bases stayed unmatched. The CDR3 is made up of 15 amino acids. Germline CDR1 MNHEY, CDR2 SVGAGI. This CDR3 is CASSYSSGGPYEQYF. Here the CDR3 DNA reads TGTGCCAGCAGTTACTCCTCAGGGGGTCCATACGAGCAGTACTTC.

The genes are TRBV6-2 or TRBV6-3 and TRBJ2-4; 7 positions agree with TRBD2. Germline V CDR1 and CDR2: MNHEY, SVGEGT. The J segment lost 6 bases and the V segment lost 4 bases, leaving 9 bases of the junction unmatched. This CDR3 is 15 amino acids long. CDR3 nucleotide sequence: TGTGCCAGCAGTTCAATTCGGGGGAGGGTAAACATTCAGTACTTC. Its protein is CASSSIRGRVNIQYF.

DNA of the CDR3: TGCAGTGCAGTAGTAGCGGACCGCTCCTACGAGCAGTACTTC. Its protein product is CSAVVADRSYEQYF. The chain has TRBV20-1 and TRBJ2-7, with D possibly TRBD2 on 6 matching bases. The germline V gene has CDR1 DFQATT and CDR2 SNEGSKA (reference sequence). Trimming pared 6 bases from V and 0 bases from J, leaving 15 bases between. This CDR3 has 14 amino acids.

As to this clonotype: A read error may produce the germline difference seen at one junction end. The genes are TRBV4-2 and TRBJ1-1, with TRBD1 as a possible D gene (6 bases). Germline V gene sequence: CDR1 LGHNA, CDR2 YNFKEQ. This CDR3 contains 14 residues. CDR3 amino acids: CASTLGQTNIEAFF. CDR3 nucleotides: TGTGCCAGCACCTTAGGACAGACGAACATTGAAGCTTTCTTT.

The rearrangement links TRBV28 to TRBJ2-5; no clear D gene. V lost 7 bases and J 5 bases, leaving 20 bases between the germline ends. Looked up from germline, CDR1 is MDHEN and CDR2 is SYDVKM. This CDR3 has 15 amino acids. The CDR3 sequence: CASKSELVLVETQYF. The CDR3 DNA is TGTGCCAGCAAAAGTGAACTTGTTTTGGTGGAGACCCAGTACTTC.